The 9 T cell receptor beta chains below come from one sample, sequenced in a study of blood T cell repertoires in COVID-19. Some clones are missing from TCRdb's copy, which holds only in-frame ones; the method was immunoSEQ multiplex PCR. The table has nearly 300,000 clones, about nine tenths seen once; the top ten hold less than 3%. The sequenced material came from PBMCs or T cells enriched from blood (not recorded which). The receptors shown here come from a woman in her forties or fifties who had been exposed to COVID-19.

The V and J genes are TRBV7-2 and TRBJ2-5, with TRBD2 matching 8 bases. Germline V lookup: CDR1 SGHTA, CDR2 FQGNSA. With 2 bases clipped from V and 1 base from J, the junction kept 6 bases outside the gene matches. The CDR3 length is 16 residues. The CDR3 region has the DNA TGTGCCAGCAGCTTAACTCAGCGGGGGCCCCAAGAGACCCAGTACTTC. Amino acids: CASSLTQRGPQETQYF.

The chain has TRBV7-2 and TRBJ2-3; 14 bases line up with TRBD2. Per the germline V gene, CDR1 is SGHTA and CDR2 is FQGNSA. The CDR3 totals 15 residues. After removal of 8 bases from V and 4 bases from J, the junction contained 5 bases not matched to a gene. DNA for the CDR3: TGTGCCAGCGCCCGACTAGCGGGAGGGTCAGATACGCAGTATTTT. It yields the protein CASARLAGGSDTQYF.

This clone was detected only once. The V call is TRBV9, the J call TRBJ2-7; D is possibly TRBD2 (5 bases). Trimming took off 3 bases at V and 2 bases at J, with 15 bases between the two ends. CDR1 and CDR2 from the germline V gene are SGDLS and YYNGEE. This CDR3 spans 15 amino acids. The CDR3 DNA is TGTGCCAGCAGCGAAAAAGGACGGGGTCCCTACGAGCAGTACTTC. Amino acid sequence: CASSEKGRGPYEQYF.

This chain links TRBV9 with TRBJ1-6; D unclear. This CDR3 has 18 residues. Trimming cost V 2 bases and J 0 bases, with 15 bases left between them. Germline assignment: CDR1 SGDLS and CDR2 YYNGEE. The CDR3 DNA is TGTGCCAGCAGCGTGGGTATTAGCGGGAGCTCCTATAATTCACCCCTCCACTTT. Amino acids: CASSVGISGSSYNSPLHF.

The rearrangement links TRBV6-6 to TRBJ1-1, with 10 bases fitting TRBD1. The CDR3 has 17 amino acids. V shed 5 bases and J 1 base; nucleotides not matched to a gene: 10. Germline V gene sequence: CDR1 MNHNY, CDR2 SVGAGI (reference sequence). The CDR3 DNA follows: TGTGCCAGCAGTCCCCGGGACAGGGGAACGTCGAACACTGAAGCTTTCTTT. This sequence encodes CASSPRDRGTSNTEAFF.

This chain connects TRBV7-2 to TRBJ2-2, with D tentatively TRBD2 (5 bases). Germline CDR1 reads SGHTA; CDR2 reads FQGNSA. V was shortened by 6 bases and J by 5 bases, with 10 bases between the two germline ends. The CDR3 runs 13 residues. Written as DNA, the CDR3 is TGTGCCAGCAGGAGGGTTGGGACCGGGGAGCTGTTTTTT. It translates to CASRRVGTGELFF.

The gene calls are TRBV27 and TRBJ2-7; tentatively, D is TRBD1 (6 bases). Trimming took 3 bases from V and 3 from J, leaving 12 bases between them. The CDR3 is 14 amino acids. Per germline, CDR1 MNHEY and CDR2 SMNVEV (reference sequence). The DNA of the CDR3 is TGTGCCAGCAGTTTCGGGACAACAGTCTACGAGCAGTACTTC. Its protein is CASSFGTTVYEQYF.

The chain uses TRBV4-1 and TRBJ1-4, with a possible D match to TRBD1 (5 bases). Germline CDR1 is MGHRA and CDR2 is YSYEKL. This CDR3 spans 18 amino acids. V was trimmed by 2 bases and J by 8 bases, leaving 24 bases between them. CDR3 DNA sequence: TGCGCCAGCAGCCAACCGGTGGCTGCGCGGGGGATGAGAGAAAAACTGTTTTTT. Translation gives CASSQPVAARGMREKLFF.

This rearrangement joins TRBV15 to TRBJ2-1, with D perhaps matching TRBD2 (5 bases). Germline loops: CDR1 LNHNV, CDR2 YYDKDF (reference sequence). The CDR3 spans 13 residues. The V and J ends lost 4 bases and 2 bases respectively, with 6 bases between them. This CDR3 reads CATSTTTYNEQFF. For the CDR3, the DNA is TGTGCCACCAGCACGACTACCTACAATGAGCAGTTCTTC.